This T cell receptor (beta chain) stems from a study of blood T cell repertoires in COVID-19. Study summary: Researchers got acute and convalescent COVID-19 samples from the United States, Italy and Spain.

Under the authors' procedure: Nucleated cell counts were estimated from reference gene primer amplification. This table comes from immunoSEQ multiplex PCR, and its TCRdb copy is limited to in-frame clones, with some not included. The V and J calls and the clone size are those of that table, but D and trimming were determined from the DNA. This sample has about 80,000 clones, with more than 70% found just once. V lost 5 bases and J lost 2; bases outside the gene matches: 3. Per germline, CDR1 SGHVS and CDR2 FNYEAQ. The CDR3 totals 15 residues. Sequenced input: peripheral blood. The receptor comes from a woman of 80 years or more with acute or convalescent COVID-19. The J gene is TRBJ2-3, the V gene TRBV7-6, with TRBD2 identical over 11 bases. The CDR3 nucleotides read TGTGCCAGCAGCACTAGCGGGAGTGACACAGATACGCAGTATTTT. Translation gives CASSTSGSDTDTQYF.